This T cell receptor (beta chain) was obtained from a study of CD8 T cells in Susac syndrome. Findings of the study overall: Clonal expansion was present among Susac CD8+ cells. This expansion reached its peak in TEMRA cells and in active patients.

Random hexamers served to reverse transcribe about 0.5 to 1 ug RNA. Across 54 Vbeta and 13 Jbeta, immunoSEQ multiplex PCR amplified TCR beta CDR3. Each CDR3 protein gets one entry after TCRdb re-called the immunoSEQ multiplex PCR reads with MiXCR. This table has some 110,000 distinct CDR3 sequences, roughly 94% appearing once. TCR beta from blood CD8+ and CD4+ T cells was sequenced. Concerning this clonotype itself: Its specificity is not known.

The CDR3 covers 15 residues. V lost 1 base and J 4 bases, leaving 13 bases between the germline ends. Germline V gene sequence: CDR1 SEHNR, CDR2 FQNEAQ (reference sequence). The rearrangement links TRBV7-9 to TRBJ2-5; D might be TRBD1 (6 bases). Input material: CD8+ T cells from PBMCs. The sequence came from a human donor with Susac syndrome. In DNA, the CDR3 is TGTGCCAGCAGCTTAGTGCAGGGGCGAAGAGAGACCCAGTACTTC. It specifies CASSLVQGRRETQYF.